This TCR beta chain was obtained from a study of T cell repertoires in ileal Crohn's disease. Method: immunoSEQ multiplex PCR; TCRdb's copy keeps in-frame clones and lacks some. Among 9,500 to 11,000 clones listed, 72% were seen once. The time point here: neoterminal ileum biopsy at postoperative endoscopy, about 6 months after surgery. Comments on this clone: The junction departs from the called germline gene at one end, perhaps through a read error.

Germline loops: CDR1 MNHEY, CDR2 SVGAGI. The CDR3 spans 15 residues. Material: ileal tissue. The chain has TRBV6-5 and TRBJ1-5; tentative D call: TRBD1 (6 bases). This clonotype was obtained from an adult with Crohn's disease. For the CDR3, the DNA is TGTGCCAGCAGTGTCCTAGGGGACACCGGTCAGCCCCAACATTTT. Its protein product is CASSVLGDTGQPQHF.